The rows below give T cell receptor beta chains drawn from one sample of a study of blood T cell repertoires in COVID-19. Assay: immunoSEQ multiplex PCR; the TCRdb copy retains only in-frame clones and omits some. The sample records around 170,000 clones, 86% being singletons. The sequencing sample was made of peripheral blood. The receptor set was obtained from a man in his forties or fifties with active or convalescent COVID-19. Each CDR3 is given with its conserved first and last residue. The D gene is left open where the match is weak. Clone size is shown for a subset of rows, as once, few, many or a class of expanded clone.

size	D	J	V	CDR3	DNA
-	TRBD2	TRBJ2-4	TRBV9	CASSVAPSGAENIQYF	TGTGCCAGCAGCGTAGCTCCTAGCGGTGCAGAAAACATTCAGTACTTC
few	-	TRBJ2-7	TRBV5-5	CASSKGGGYEQYF	TGTGCCAGCAGCAAGGGCGGAGGGTACGAGCAGTACTTC
-	-	TRBJ1-4	TRBV2	CASSRTGRDEKLFF	TGTGCCAGCAGCAGGACCGGGCGGGATGAAAAACTGTTTTTT
once	-	TRBJ2-2	TRBV23-1	CASSQSLTGNTGELFF	TGCGCCAGCAGTCAATCGTTGACAGGAAACACCGGGGAGCTGTTTTTT
once	-	TRBJ2-3	TRBV29-1	CSVDLSTDTQYF	TGCAGCGTTGACCTAAGCACAGATACGCAGTATTTT
-	-	TRBJ1-2	TRBV6-5	CASTNARILYGYTF	TGTGCCAGCACCAACGCCAGGATCCTCTATGGCTACACCTTC
-	-	TRBJ1-4	TRBV7-8	CASSFLQGTTNEKLFF	TGTGCCAGCAGCTTTCTTCAGGGCACAACTAATGAAAAACTGTTTTTT
-	-	TRBJ2-7	TRBV9	CASSVGGVQASEQYF	TGTGCCAGCAGCGTAGGGGGCGTTCAGGCCTCCGAGCAGTACTTC
-	-	TRBJ1-4	TRBV23-1	CASLRDYNEKLFF	TGCGCCAGTCTCAGGGACTACAATGAAAAACTGTTTTTT
-	TRBD2	TRBJ2-1	TRBV13	CASSWREGRNEQFF	TGTGCCAGCAGCTGGCGGGAGGGCCGCAATGAGCAGTTCTTC
-	-	TRBJ2-7	TRBV2	CASSDLRTGAYEQYF	TGTGCCAGCAGTGACCTCCGGACGGGAGCCTACGAGCAGTACTTC
-	TRBD2	TRBJ2-7	TRBV5-1	CASSPRGAGVTYEQYF	TGCGCCAGCAGCCCTCGTGGAGCGGGAGTAACCTACGAGCAGTACTTC
-	-	TRBJ1-5	TRBV6-6	CASSYGPLNQPQHF	TGTGCCAGCAGTTACGGGCCCTTAAATCAGCCCCAGCATTTT
-	-	TRBJ2-2	TRBV6-2/TRBV6-3	CASSYSTVGPSGELFF	TGTGCCAGCAGTTACTCGACAGTAGGACCATCCGGGGAGCTGTTTTTT
-	TRBD1	TRBJ2-1	TRBV4-1	CASSQGLLGQGTYNEQFF	TGCGCCAGCAGCCAAGGCCTACTGGGACAGGGTACCTACAATGAGCAGTTCTTC
-	TRBD1	TRBJ2-2	TRBV28	CASRPGQGIGELFF	TGTGCCAGCAGGCCGGGACAGGGAATCGGGGAGCTGTTTTTT
few	TRBD1	TRBJ1-6	TRBV19	CASSLGQKNSPLHF	TGTGCCAGTAGCCTGGGACAGAAGAATTCACCCCTCCACTTT
few	-	TRBJ1-1	TRBV5-1	CASSFGQTNTEAFF	TGCGCCAGCAGCTTCGGACAAACGAACACTGAAGCTTTCTTT
-	-	TRBJ1-2	TRBV12-3/TRBV12-4	CASSFRWDGYTF	TGTGCCAGCAGTTTCAGGTGGGATGGCTACACCTTC
-	TRBD1	TRBJ2-5	TRBV5-6	CASSSSGGTETQYF	TGTGCCAGCAGCAGCTCAGGGGGCACGGAGACCCAGTACTTC
-	TRBD1	TRBJ1-6	TRBV7-2	CASSPSGTAYNSPLHF	TGTGCCAGCAGCCCTTCCGGGACAGCCTATAATTCACCCCTCCACTTT
-	-	TRBJ1-1	TRBV3-1/TRBV3-2	CASSLKGVGGTEAFF	TGTGCCAGCAGCCTCAAGGGGGTAGGTGGGACTGAAGCTTTCTTT
-	-	TRBJ2-3	TRBV14	CASSQGSRVWGTDTQYF	TGTGCCAGCAGCCAAGGATCCAGGGTCTGGGGCACAGATACGCAGTATTTT